The 21 T cell receptor beta chains presented below share a single source sample, sequenced in a study of blood T cell repertoires in COVID-19. Repertoires were generated with immunoSEQ multiplex PCR, while TCRdb's copy carries only in-frame clones and drops some. The table includes roughly 110,000 clones, roughly 80% detected once. Material for sequencing was peripheral blood. The origin of the receptors is a human donor in a cohort sampled during active COVID-19.

The chain couples TRBV24-1 to TRBJ1-2; no clear D gene. The CDR3 runs to 14 residues. V was clipped by 2 bases and J by 4 bases, with 10 bases between them. Per the germline V gene, CDR1 is KGHDR and CDR2 is SFDVKD. The CDR3 DNA sequence: TGTGCCACCAGTGATTCGTGGCTGCTCTATGGCTACACCTTC. As protein: CATSDSWLLYGYTF.

The chain employs TRBV28 and TRBJ2-2; 9 bases are shared with TRBD2. Trimming removed 6 bases from V and 7 bases from J; junction bases left unmatched: 0. Germline V CDR1 and CDR2: MDHEN, SYDVKM. The CDR3 is 12 amino acids. The CDR3 is CASRTSGGELFF. DNA of the CDR3: TGTGCCAGCAGGACTAGCGGCGGGGAGCTGTTTTTT. The full variable domain, with the rest looked up from reference TRBV28 and TRBJ2-2, is DVKVTQSSRYLVKRTGEKVFLECVQDMDHENMFWYRQDPGLGLRLIYFSYDVKMKEKGDIPEGYSVSREKKERFSLILESASTNQTSMYLCASRTSGGELFFGEGSRLTVL.

CDR3 sequence: CASSGRQGLATEAFF. The CDR3 bases are TGTGCCAGCAGCGGAAGACAGGGTTTGGCCACTGAAGCTTTCTTT. The chain is built from TRBV9 and TRBJ1-1; 7 bases agree with TRBD1. The CDR3 runs to 15 residues. The germline gives CDR1 SGDLS, CDR2 YYNGEE. After removal of 3 bases from V and 4 bases from J, the junction contained 9 bases not matched to a gene.

The chain combines TRBV6-1 with TRBJ2-7; 12 nucleotides line up with TRBD2. The V segment lost 2 bases and the J segment 3 bases; nucleotides outside the gene matches: 8. The CDR3 spans 17 residues. CDR1 MNHNS and CDR2 SASEGT come from the germline V gene. The CDR3: CASSEFRGLAGSYEQYV. The CDR3 bases are TGTGCCAGCAGTGAATTTAGGGGACTAGCGGGTAGCTACGAGCAGTACGTC.

CDR3 bases: TGTGCCAGCAGACAGGAGACTGGAGATACGCAGTATTTT. Its translation is CASRQETGDTQYF. The J gene is TRBJ2-3, the V gene TRBV6-6, with a tentative D call TRBD1 (5 bases). The germline V gene encodes CDR1 MNHNY and CDR2 SVGAGI (reference sequence). V shed 6 bases and J shed 5 bases, with 12 bases lying between them. The CDR3 runs 13 residues.

V is TRBV6-2 or TRBV6-3 and J is TRBJ1-1; D is unclear. CDR1 and CDR2 (germline): MNHEY, SVGEGT. The V gene lost 6 bases and the J gene lost 4 bases, with 12 bases spanning the gap. This CDR3 is 13 amino acids long. CDR3 sequence: CASSPNGRTEAFF. CDR3 bases: TGTGCCAGCAGCCCAAACGGTCGCACTGAAGCTTTCTTT.

The V gene is TRBV7-6, the J gene TRBJ2-7; 7 bases match TRBD1. There are 13 residues in the CDR3. V was pared by 5 bases and J by 3 bases, with 4 bases of the junction left unmatched. CDR1 and CDR2 from the germline V gene are SGHVS and FNYEAQ. The CDR3 DNA is TGTGCCAGCAGCGACAGGGATCTCTACGAGCAGTACTTC. Its translation: CASSDRDLYEQYF.

The rearrangement uses TRBV6-5 and TRBJ2-2, with D perhaps TRBD1 (6 bases). Germline CDR1 is MNHEY and CDR2 is SVGAGI. With 9 bases removed from V and 3 bases from J, the gap between germline ends came to 14 bases. The length of the CDR3 is 14 residues. CDR3 DNA: TGTGCCAGTACAATTGGACAGTACACCGGGGAGCTGTTTTTT. Translated: CASTIGQYTGELFF.

The chain combines TRBV4-1 with TRBJ2-2, with D possibly matching TRBD2 (6 bases). This CDR3 has 15 amino acids. The V gene lost 4 bases and the J gene lost 7 bases, with 16 bases spanning the gap. Germline CDR1 reads MGHRA; CDR2 reads YSYEKL. CDR3 in amino acids: CASSPDEGRIGELFF. Written as DNA, the CDR3 is TGCGCCAGCAGCCCCGATGAAGGGAGGATCGGGGAGCTGTTTTTT.

CDR3 residues: CASSPGQGDYGYTF. In nucleotides, the CDR3 is TGCGCCAGCAGCCCGGGACAGGGGGACTATGGCTACACCTTC. The chain has TRBV5-1 and TRBJ1-2; 11 nucleotides match TRBD1. V lost 4 bases to trimming and J lost 3 bases; unmatched junction nucleotides: 2. The CDR3 runs to 14 residues. Germline CDR1 reads SGHRS; CDR2 reads YFSETQ.

This chain joins TRBV14 and TRBJ2-3; D remains unclear. Trimming stripped 3 bases from V and 2 bases from J, with 9 bases between. CDR3 length equals 14 residues. Germline CDR1 SGHDN, CDR2 FVKESK. The chain's CDR3 is CASSHRQDTDTQYF. The CDR3 DNA follows: TGTGCCAGCAGCCATCGCCAGGACACAGATACGCAGTATTTT.

V gene TRBV7-3 combines with J gene TRBJ2-5, with 7 bases aligning to TRBD2. J was trimmed by 7 bases and V by 3 bases; bases with no gene match: 5. The CDR3 consists of 13 residues. Germline V gene data show CDR1 as SGHTA and CDR2 as FQGTGA. Here the CDR3 DNA reads TGTGCCAGCAGCTTTGCCGGGGAGGGGACCCAGTACTTC. Its protein product is CASSFAGEGTQYF.

V is TRBV5-1 and J is TRBJ1-1, with 7 bases lining up with TRBD1. This CDR3 has 15 residues. Germline CDR1 and CDR2: SGHRS and YFSETQ. With 4 bases clipped from V and 1 base from J, the junction kept 7 bases outside the gene matches. CDR3 loop: CASSTEGAWNTEAFF. The CDR3 bases are TGCGCCAGCAGCACGGAGGGGGCTTGGAACACTGAAGCTTTCTTT.

The rearrangement joins TRBV2 to TRBJ2-2; 8 nucleotides line up with TRBD2. CDR1 is SNHLY, CDR2 FYNNEI, per germline. The V gene end was trimmed by 8 bases and the J gene end by 4 bases; junction bases not matched to a gene: 9. The CDR3 has 15 amino acids. This CDR3 reads CASEAITSGTGELFF. CDR3 DNA: TGTGCCAGCGAAGCAATTACTAGCGGCACCGGGGAGCTGTTTTTT.

This clone has a single count. This sequence joins TRBV7-9 and TRBJ2-1; no definite D call. CDR1 and CDR2 from the germline V gene are SEHNR and FQNEAQ (reference sequence). The CDR3 extends over 13 amino acids. V was clipped by 5 bases and J by 5 bases, with 10 bases between them. The CDR3 DNA is TGTGCCAGCAGCCCCCCCTTAAACAATGAGCAGTTCTTC. It specifies CASSPPLNNEQFF.

The chain's CDR3 is CASSPGTSGANVLTF. The CDR3, as DNA: TGTGCCAGCAGCCCCGGGACATCTGGGGCCAACGTCCTGACTTTC. This rearrangement joins TRBV4-2 to TRBJ2-6, with D possibly matching TRBD1 (6 bases). Germline values: CDR1 LGHNA, CDR2 YNFKEQ. The CDR3 consists of 15 residues. V was cut by 4 bases and J by 1 base, with 8 bases left in between.

This chain links TRBV5-5 with TRBJ2-7; 8 nucleotides line up with TRBD2. The CDR3 extends over 14 amino acids. With V trimmed by 0 bases and J by 7 bases, 6 bases remained unmatched. Germline V CDR1 and CDR2: SGHKS, YYEKEE (reference sequence). The CDR3, as DNA: TGTGCCAGCAGCTTGGGCGGGGGGTTGCGGGAGCAGTACTTC. Encoded protein: CASSLGGGLREQYF. The full variable domain, with the rest looked up from reference TRBV5-5 and TRBJ2-7, is DAGVTQSPTHLIKTRGQQVTLRCSPISGHKSVSWYQQVLGQGPQFIFQYYEKEERGRGNFPDRFSARQFPNYSSELNVNALLLGDSALYLCASSLGGGLREQYFGPGTRLTVT.

The chain is built from TRBV7-2 and TRBJ1-6; TRBD1 matches 7 bases. Germline V CDR1 and CDR2: SGHTA, FQGNSA. This CDR3 spans 15 amino acids. After removal of 1 base from V and 10 bases from J, the junction contained 7 bases not matched to a gene. CDR3 nucleotide sequence: TGTGCCAGCAGCTTAGAAGGGGGCGCCGGATCACCCCTCCACTTT. Protein sequence: CASSLEGGAGSPLHF. The full variable domain, rest sourced from reference TRBV7-2 and TRBJ1-6, is GAGVSQSPSNKVTEKGKDVELRCDPISGHTALYWYRQSLGQGLEFLIYFQGNSAPDKSGLPSDRFSAERTGGSVSTLTIQRTQQEDSAVYLCASSLEGGAGSPLHFGNGTRLTVT.

The chain combines TRBV24-1 with TRBJ2-3, with 10 positions matching TRBD2. This CDR3 contains 14 residues. In germline, CDR1 is KGHDR, CDR2 SFDVKD. V was pared by 6 bases and J by 4 bases, with 3 bases of the junction left unmatched. The CDR3 DNA is TGTGCCACCAGTTCTAGCGGGAGATCAGATACGCAGTATTTT. As protein: CATSSSGRSDTQYF.

The genes are TRBV5-1 and TRBJ2-7, with TRBD1 identical over 8 bases. CDR1 and CDR2 (germline): SGHRS, YFSETQ. The CDR3 spans 15 residues. V was clipped by 0 bases and J by 0 bases; unmatched bases: 2. The CDR3 protein is CASSLAGQGSYEQYF. DNA for the CDR3: TGCGCCAGCAGCTTGGCAGGACAGGGCTCCTACGAGCAGTACTTC.

The chain joins TRBV27 to TRBJ2-6; TRBD1 aligns across 10 bases. The ends lost 4 bases at V and 2 bases at J; junction bases unmatched: 5. Germline CDR1 MNHEY, CDR2 SMNVEV (reference sequence). The CDR3 totals 17 residues. The CDR3 reads CASSSGQGEPGANVLTF. As DNA, the CDR3 is TGTGCCAGCAGTTCAGGACAGGGGGAGCCTGGGGCCAACGTCCTGACTTTC.